These 21 T cell receptor beta chains were all obtained from the same sample, sequenced in a study of blood T cell repertoires in COVID-19. Sequencing used immunoSEQ multiplex PCR; TCRdb keeps in-frame clones, though not all of them. Of 200,000 to 250,000 clones listed, around 80% are singletons. Sequencing input: PBMCs or T cells enriched from blood (not recorded which). Receptor source: a man aged 25 to 40 with acute COVID-19.

There are a few counts of this clone. As DNA, the CDR3 is TGTGCCAGCAGTCCCGGGACTAGCAGTATCTACGAGCAGTACTTC. Its protein is CASSPGTSSIYEQYF. V and J are TRBV27 and TRBJ2-7, with 9 nucleotides matching TRBD2. V shed 5 bases and J 3 bases; nucleotides not matched to a gene: 8. From germline, CDR1 is MNHEY and CDR2 SMNVEV (reference sequence). This CDR3 has 15 amino acids.

The chain has TRBV18 and TRBJ1-1; 8 bases fit TRBD1. J lost 0 bases, V lost 0 bases, and 6 bases had no gene match. Germline-derived CDR1 and CDR2 are KGHSH and LQKENI. This CDR3 has 17 residues. The CDR3 sequence: CASSPPNRGGMNTEAFF. The CDR3 DNA follows: TGTGCCAGCTCACCACCTAACAGGGGGGGGATGAACACTGAAGCTTTCTTT.

The chain has TRBV5-1 and TRBJ1-5; D uncertain. The V end lost 0 bases, the J end lost 0 bases, and 10 bases lay between the germline ends. This CDR3 spans 16 amino acids. Germline V gene sequence: CDR1 SGHRS, CDR2 YFSETQ. CDR3 nucleotides: TGCGCCAGCAGCTTGGCACCTGCAGATAGCAATCAGCCCCAGCATTTT. Protein sequence: CASSLAPADSNQPQHF.

The CDR3 sequence: CASSPLPDSSGNTIYF. Here the CDR3 DNA reads TGTGCCAGCTCACCTCTTCCGGACAGCTCTGGAAACACCATATATTTT. The rearrangement uses TRBV18 and TRBJ1-3, with D maybe TRBD1 (6 bases). V lost 3 bases to trimming and J lost 0 bases, with 12 bases between them. CDR3 length: 16 residues. Per germline, CDR1 KGHSH and CDR2 LQKENI.

The rearrangement uses TRBV30 and TRBJ1-3, with D unresolved. Per the germline V gene, CDR1 is GTSNPN and CDR2 is SVGIG (reference sequence). CDR3 size: 13 residues. The V and J ends lost 0 bases and 3 bases respectively, with 6 bases between them. CDR3 sequence reads: CAWSVLNGNTIYF. The DNA for the CDR3 is TGTGCCTGGAGTGTATTAAATGGAAACACCATATATTTT.

In DNA form, the CDR3 reads TGCGCCAGCAGCCAAGGCGGGGCAGCCTCATATGGCTACACCTTC. As protein: CASSQGGAASYGYTF. This sequence joins TRBV4-1 and TRBJ1-2, with D maybe TRBD1 (5 bases). Germline assignment: CDR1 MGHRA and CDR2 YSYEKL. V shed 1 base and J shed 5 bases, with 14 bases lying between them. The CDR3 covers 15 residues.

V gene TRBV18 combines with J gene TRBJ1-2, with D uncertain. V lost 0 bases, J lost 2 bases, and 13 bases lay in between. CDR1 and CDR2 from the germline V gene are KGHSH and LQKENI. The length of the CDR3 is 16 residues. For the CDR3, the DNA is TGTGCCAGCTCACCACCGGTGAGAGGGAAGAACTATGGCTACACCTTC. Encoded protein: CASSPPVRGKNYGYTF.

This clone was seen a single time. The rearrangement links TRBV6-6 to TRBJ1-5; D possibly corresponds to TRBD1 (5 bases). The CDR3 runs 16 residues. With 6 bases removed from V and 0 bases from J, the gap between germline ends came to 15 bases. CDR1 and CDR2 from the germline V gene are MNHNY and SVGAGI (reference sequence). The CDR3 region is CASRSVGANSNQPQHF. CDR3 nucleotide sequence: TGTGCCAGCAGGAGTGTTGGGGCTAATAGCAATCAGCCCCAGCATTTT.

This clone was observed a single time. The chain joins TRBV2 to TRBJ2-7, with a possible D match to TRBD1 (5 bases). Germline V lookup: CDR1 SNHLY, CDR2 FYNNEI. V was cut by 2 bases and J by 0 bases, with 8 bases left in between. This CDR3 has 14 residues. As DNA, the CDR3 is TGTGCCAGCAGTGAACAGGGCGGCTCCTACGAGCAGTACTTC. Translation gives CASSEQGGSYEQYF. The full variable domain, rest sourced from reference TRBV2 and TRBJ2-7, is EPEVTQTPSHQVTQMGQEVILRCVPISNHLYFYWYRQILGQKVEFLVSFYNNEISEKSEIFDDQFSVERPDGSNFTLKIRSTKLEDSAMYFCASSEQGGSYEQYFGPGTRLTVT.

V gene TRBV15 combines with J gene TRBJ2-1, with 13 bases that match TRBD2. Germline V CDR1 and CDR2: LNHNV, YYDKDF (reference sequence). V lost 1 base, J lost 4 bases, and 1 base stayed unmatched. This CDR3 has 16 amino acids. The CDR3 bases are TGTGCCACCAGCAGAGGGACTAGCGGGGGATACAATGAGCAGTTCTTC. Protein sequence: CATSRGTSGGYNEQFF.

The V gene is TRBV5-1, the J gene TRBJ2-2, with 15 positions matching TRBD2. Germline-derived CDR1 and CDR2 are SGHRS and YFSETQ. This CDR3 is built from 16 residues. Losses at the gene ends were 4 bases for V and 9 bases for J; bases not matched to a gene: 7. The CDR3 reads CASSGLAGGSARELFF. The CDR3 DNA reads TGCGCCAGCAGCGGACTAGCGGGGGGGTCCGCCCGGGAGCTGTTTTTT.

This chain connects TRBV5-1 to TRBJ2-5; D remains unclear. The CDR3 sequence is 16 residues long. Germline CDR1 SGHRS, CDR2 YFSETQ. Trimming removed 0 bases from V and 3 bases from J, with 15 bases in between. The CDR3 is CASSLGSLTLKETQYF. For the CDR3, the DNA is TGCGCCAGCAGCTTGGGATCACTAACCTTAAAAGAGACCCAGTACTTC.

The V gene is TRBV14, the J gene TRBJ1-4; D is possibly TRBD1 (5 bases). The CDR3 contains 16 residues. The germline V and J ends were trimmed by 4 bases and 3 bases, with 15 bases remaining between them. Per germline, CDR1 SGHDN and CDR2 FVKESK. CDR3 protein: CASSLNRRGANEKLFF. CDR3 coding DNA: TGTGCCAGCAGCCTAAACAGGAGGGGTGCTAATGAAAAACTGTTTTTT. Complete variable domain (other parts from reference TRBV14 and TRBJ1-4): EAGVTQFPSHSVIEKGQTVTLRCDPISGHDNLYWYRRVMGKEIKFLLHFVKESKQDESGMPNNRFLAERTGGTYSTLKVQPAELEDSGVYFCASSLNRRGANEKLFFGSGTQLSVL.

This chain links TRBV5-4 with TRBJ2-7; the D gene is possibly TRBD1 (6 bases). Looked up from germline, CDR1 is SGHNT and CDR2 is YYREEE (reference sequence). Trimming shortened V by 0 bases and J by 1 base, and 11 bases separated the two germline ends. The CDR3 contains 15 residues. CDR3: CASSLGRGKSYEQYF. The CDR3 DNA reads as TGTGCCAGCAGCTTGGGTAGGGGGAAATCCTACGAGCAGTACTTC.

CDR3 nucleotides: TGCGCCAGCAGCTCATTGTCCGGAATGGGAGCTGAAGCTTTCTTT. The encoded protein is CASSSLSGMGAEAFF. The V and J genes are TRBV5-1 and TRBJ1-1; D is undetermined. Germline V gene lookup returns CDR1 SGHRS and CDR2 YFSETQ. V dropped 3 bases and J dropped 6 bases, with 18 bases sitting between them. The CDR3 has 15 residues.

This chain joins TRBV28 and TRBJ1-5, with D perhaps matching TRBD1 (5 bases). Germline V gives CDR1 MDHEN, CDR2 SYDVKM. V lost 8 bases, J lost 5 bases, and 13 bases lay in between. The CDR3 is 13 residues long. The CDR3 coding sequence is TGTGCCAGCGGAATTGGGGGGGATCAGCCCCAGCATTTT. Encoded protein: CASGIGGDQPQHF.

This chain links TRBV7-2 with TRBJ1-3; D is undetermined. Germline assignment: CDR1 SGHTA and CDR2 FQGNSA. V lost 5 bases and J 0 bases, leaving 11 bases between the germline ends. The CDR3 loop spans 15 amino acids. This CDR3 is CASSRSELSGNTIYF. In DNA form, the CDR3 reads TGTGCCAGCAGCCGGTCCGAACTCTCTGGAAACACCATATATTTT. Using reference TRBV7-2 and TRBJ1-3 for the parts outside the CDR3, the full variable domain is GAGVSQSPSNKVTEKGKDVELRCDPISGHTALYWYRQSLGQGLEFLIYFQGNSAPDKSGLPSDRFSAERTGGSVSTLTIQRTQQEDSAVYLCASSRSELSGNTIYFGEGSWLTVV.

The genes are TRBV3-1 (or the pseudogene TRBV3-2) and TRBJ2-7, with D hard to call. This CDR3 has 12 amino acids. The germline V gene has CDR1 LGHDT and CDR2 YNNKEL (reference sequence). V was pared by 2 bases and J by 5 bases, with 7 bases between. In nucleotides, the CDR3 is TGTGCCAGCAGCCAACGGGTCCACGAGCAGTACTTC. Its translation is CASSQRVHEQYF.

CDR3 in DNA: TGTGCCAGCAGCTTGGGGACTAGCGGGTACTACGAGCAGTACTTC. This sequence encodes CASSLGTSGYYEQYF. The J gene is TRBJ2-7, the V gene TRBV5-4, with 11 bases identical to TRBD2. Germline CDR1 and CDR2: SGHNT and YYREEE (reference sequence). V lost 0 bases to trimming and J lost 3 bases; unmatched junction nucleotides: 2. This CDR3 spans 15 amino acids. The variable domain in full, with the rest retrieved from reference TRBV5-4 and TRBJ2-7, is ETGVTQSPTHLIKTRGQQVTLRCSSQSGHNTVSWYQQALGQGPQFIFQYYREEENGRGNFPPRFSGLQFPNYSSELNVNALELDDSALYLCASSLGTSGYYEQYFGPGTRLTVT.

The genes are TRBV6-5 and TRBJ1-2, with TRBD1 matching over 8 bases. The trim removed 6 bases at V and 5 bases at J, leaving 5 bases unmatched. The CDR3 is made up of 13 amino acids. Germline V gene sequence: CDR1 MNHEY, CDR2 SVGAGI. CDR3 sequence reads: CASRRTGTYGYTF. CDR3 in DNA: TGTGCCAGCAGAAGGACAGGGACTTATGGCTACACCTTC.

The J gene is TRBJ2-1, the V gene TRBV10-3; 9 nucleotides line up with TRBD2. The V and J ends lost 4 bases and 12 bases, in that order; junction bases with no gene match: 4. Germline CDR1 is ENHRY and CDR2 is SYGVKD. The CDR3 has 12 residues. CDR3 protein: CAISGTSAAQFF. For the CDR3, the DNA is TGTGCCATCAGTGGGACTAGCGCGGCGCAGTTCTTC.